This T cell receptor beta chain emerged from a study of blood T cell repertoires in COVID-19 (dated by TCRdb to 2018 to 2020). For context, the study as a whole: Samples from collaborators originated in the United States, Italy and Spain and spanned both the acute and convalescent phases of COVID-19. The prospective study material was composed of cDNA or gDNA derived from T cells, B-cell-depleted T cells, or PBMCs. Subjects who had been exposed to COVID-19, were actively infected with it, or had recovered from it provided the deeply sampled blood TCRbeta repertoires that made up the dataset. The repertoires were released in a freely available public database intended as a resource for research on the immune response to SARS-CoV-2. Samples were obtained from the ongoing ImmuneRACE study (first 160 participants) and from over 1,000 subjects provided by 6 global collaborators. Nearly every sample came with metadata listing a de-identified subject ID, COVID-19 status, age in years and sex. Where HLA class I and class II types were available, the types were taken from metadata supplied by the sample provider, not from assay-based typing. Summary of the overall study and its limitations: How much clinical and demographic metadata was included differed by source and by participant, and the metadata was provided uncurated.

Worth noting for this clone: The antigen this receptor binds is unknown. It has no much larger one-base neighbor in the sample; base qualities were not kept.

TCRbeta CDR3 regions were amplified from genomic DNA using the immunoSEQ Assay, a bias-controlled multiplex PCR. On the study's bioinformatics: Within the assay, amplification of reference gene primers was used to estimate how many nucleated cells each sample contained. Sequence reads were collapsed and filtered to measure the absolute abundance of every unique TCRbeta CDR3 rearrangement. Productive Simpson clonality was computed per sample as the square root of Simpson's diversity index over productive rearrangements. TCRdb stores this immuneACCESS table with in-frame sequences only. Part of the clones is absent; in the studies checked, under half of the shortfall reflects unresolved V genes, and no reason is known for the rest. V and J calls and clone size are given by that table; D and trimming were obtained from the DNA. This sample comprises around 300,000 clones, about 87% of them detected only once. 3.7% of the sample goes to the ten largest clones.

Clipping removes 5 bases from V and 2 bases from J, with 3 as the unmatched junction base count. Spanning cysteine to phenylalanine, the CDR3 consists of 14 amino acids. Of all the DNA, just the CDR3 is kept, 42 bases in frame from base 1. Taken from the germline V gene, the CDR1 and CDR2 loops are SGHTA and FQGNSA. Collaborating institutions collected whole blood in K2EDTA tubes following their own protocols. For TCRbeta analysis, collaborator samples were shipped as frozen whole blood, as isolated PBMCs, or as DNA extracted from either sample type. The V gene is TRBV7-2 and the J gene is TRBJ1-3, with 7 junctional bases fitting TRBD1. Sequenced input: peripheral blood. This clonotype was obtained from a woman in her thirties or forties with acute or convalescent COVID-19. The nucleotide sequence is TGTGCCAGCAGCCCCACAGGGGCTGGAAACACCATATATTTT. This encodes CASSPTGAGNTIYF.